The next 23 T cell receptor beta chains were all read from a single sample in a study of shared clonotypes between healthy human individuals. Only in-frame clones appear in the TCRdb table, and some are missing; sequencing was by immunoSEQ multiplex PCR. The table has about 600,000 clones, more than 95% seen once. Specimen: naive CD4+ T cells sorted from blood. Stated subset: CD45RA+ positively selected. The receptor set was obtained from a woman aged 30 to 39 in good health.

V is TRBV5-1 and J is TRBJ1-2; 7 bases are shared with TRBD1. The germline gives CDR1 SGHRS, CDR2 YFSETQ. This CDR3 spans 13 amino acids. J lost 4 bases, V lost 3 bases, and 3 bases had no gene match. CDR3 region: CASSSGTAYGYTF. Written as DNA, the CDR3 is TGCGCCAGCAGCTCAGGGACAGCCTATGGCTACACCTTC.

This rearrangement joins TRBV9 to TRBJ2-7; 7 bases map to TRBD2. The junction had 10 bases not matched to a gene; V was cut back by 5 bases and J by 2 bases. Germline loops: CDR1 SGDLS, CDR2 YYNGEE. This CDR3 is built from 15 residues. CDR3 amino acids: CASSRGASGTYEQYF. CDR3 sequence (DNA): TGTGCCAGCAGTCGAGGGGCTAGCGGAACCTACGAGCAGTACTTC.

The chain combines TRBV28 with TRBJ2-3; a weak D match, TRBD1 (6 bases). V was clipped by 2 bases and J by 4 bases, with 7 bases between them. From germline, CDR1 is MDHEN and CDR2 SYDVKM. The CDR3 has 13 residues. CDR3 coding DNA: TGTGCCAGCAGTTTACAGGGGCCAGATACGCAGTATTTT. The encoded protein is CASSLQGPDTQYF.

V is TRBV28 and J is TRBJ2-5; 10 nucleotides align to TRBD1. This CDR3 region has 15 residues. The V gene's germline CDR1 is MDHEN and CDR2 SYDVKM. The V and J ends lost 3 bases and 1 base, in that order; junction bases with no gene match: 2. CDR3 in DNA: TGTGCCAGCAGTTTCGGGACAGGGGTCCAAGAGACCCAGTACTTC. This codes for CASSFGTGVQETQYF. Using reference TRBV28 and TRBJ2-5 for the parts outside the CDR3, the full variable domain is DVKVTQSSRYLVKRTGEKVFLECVQDMDHENMFWYRQDPGLGLRLIYFSYDVKMKEKGDIPEGYSVSREKKERFSLILESASTNQTSMYLCASSFGTGVQETQYFGPGTRLLVL.

This clone has a single count. The chain carries TRBV21-1 and TRBJ2-7; the D call in the table, TRBD1, was not verified against the DNA. TRBV21-1 is termed a pseudogene. The CDR3 runs to 13 residues. CDR3 coding DNA: TGTGCCAGCAGCAAAAAACAGAGCTACGAGCAGTACTTC. Protein: CASSKKQSYEQYF.

CDR3 DNA: TGTGCCAGTACCAAGGCACACGGCTCCTACAATGAGCAGTTCTTC. This translates into CASTKAHGSYNEQFF. The chain carries TRBV19 and TRBJ2-1, with D hard to call. V was trimmed by 7 bases and J by 0 bases, leaving 13 bases between them. The CDR3 extends over 15 amino acids. CDR1 is LNHDA, CDR2 SQIVND, per germline (reference sequence). Full variable domain (missing parts from reference TRBV19 and TRBJ2-1): DGGITQSPKYLFRKEGQNVTLSCEQNLNHDAMYWYRQDPGQGLRLIYYSQIVNDFQKGDIAEGYSVSREKKESFPLTVTSAQKNPTAFYLCASTKAHGSYNEQFFGPGTRLTVL.

This chain uses TRBV18 with TRBJ2-3; the D is unclear. This CDR3 comprises 16 residues. Germline assignment: CDR1 KGHSH and CDR2 LQKENI. V was trimmed by 1 base and J by 2 bases, leaving 13 bases between them. The CDR3 sequence is CASSPQEQPSTDTQYF. CDR3 bases: TGTGCCAGCTCACCACAAGAACAACCGTCCACAGATACGCAGTATTTT.

The chain is built from TRBV10-1 and TRBJ1-4, with 9 positions matching TRBD1. V lost 7 bases to trimming and J lost 7 bases; unmatched junction nucleotides: 10. CDR1 is WNHNN, CDR2 SYGVQD, per germline (reference sequence). This CDR3 region has 15 residues. The CDR3 nucleotides read TGCGCCAGCAATCAGACAGGGGGGCGGGTTGAAAAACTGTTTTTT. Translating gives CASNQTGGRVEKLFF.

This clone has more than one count but fewer than ten. The sample contains more than one DNA sequence encoding this CDR3. The chain carries TRBV29-1 and TRBJ1-1; D not resolved. Trimming left V 4 bases short and J 4 bases short, with 4 bases between. The CDR3 runs to 10 residues. Germline CDR1 SQVTM, CDR2 ANQGSEA. In DNA form, the CDR3 reads TGCAGCGTTGCCGGCACTGAAGCTTTCTTT. Protein: CSVAGTEAFF.

The gene calls are TRBV28 and TRBJ1-1; D is undetermined. Germline-derived CDR1 and CDR2 are MDHEN and SYDVKM. Trimming removed 5 bases from V and 4 bases from J, with 11 bases in between. CDR3 length: 13 amino acids. The CDR3 sequence: CASSPGSGTEAFF. The DNA for the CDR3 is TGTGCCAGCAGTCCCGGATCGGGCACTGAAGCTTTCTTT. Combining the CDR3 with reference TRBV28 and TRBJ1-1 gives the whole variable domain DVKVTQSSRYLVKRTGEKVFLECVQDMDHENMFWYRQDPGLGLRLIYFSYDVKMKEKGDIPEGYSVSREKKERFSLILESASTNQTSMYLCASSPGSGTEAFFGQGTRLTVV.

Notes on this clone: The same CDR3 arises from other DNA sequences in this sample as well. The CDR3 is CASSPPGTGHNEQFF. DNA of the CDR3: TGTGCCAGCAGTCCCCCCGGGACAGGGCACAATGAGCAGTTCTTC. V gene TRBV28 combines with J gene TRBJ2-1; 9 nucleotides line up with TRBD1. CDR3 size: 15 residues. V was pared by 5 bases and J by 5 bases, with 7 bases of the junction left unmatched. Germline lookup yields CDR1 MDHEN and CDR2 SYDVKM.

Worth noting for this clone: Different DNA sequences within this sample yield the same CDR3. V is TRBV5-1 and J is TRBJ2-7; 7 bases map to TRBD1. CDR3 length equals 13 residues. The V and J ends lost 4 bases and 4 bases, in that order; junction bases with no gene match: 5. The germline CDR1 and CDR2 sequences are SGHRS and YFSETQ. CDR3 sequence reads: CASSRQGTYEQYF. The CDR3 region has the DNA TGCGCCAGCAGCCGACAGGGTACTTACGAGCAGTACTTC.

In this sample, this clone turned up once. This rearrangement joins TRBV30 to TRBJ2-2; D perhaps matches TRBD1 (6 bases). The CDR3 is made up of 14 amino acids. Germline lookup yields CDR1 GTSNPN and CDR2 SVGIG (reference sequence). The V end was cut by 2 bases, the J end by 5 bases, with 12 bases between. CDR3 in amino acids: CAWSTGTLTGELFF. For the CDR3, the DNA is TGTGCCTGGAGTACAGGGACACTTACCGGGGAGCTGTTTTTT.

V gene TRBV5-1 combines with J gene TRBJ2-1; D is unresolved. Germline V gene lookup returns CDR1 SGHRS and CDR2 YFSETQ. The CDR3 consists of 12 residues. Trimming shortened V by 3 bases and J by 8 bases, and 9 bases separated the two germline ends. CDR3 nucleotide sequence: TGCGCCAGCAGCTGGCAGCTCCATGAGCAGTTCTTC. This encodes CASSWQLHEQFF.

The J gene is TRBJ2-5, the V gene TRBV6-4; D perhaps matches TRBD1 (6 bases). V was cut by 1 base and J by 4 bases, with 16 bases left in between. CDR1 is MRHNA and CDR2 is SNTAGT in the germline V gene. CDR3 length equals 16 residues. CDR3 DNA: TGTGCCAGCAGTGACTTCAAACAGGGAGTCAGAGAGACCCAGTACTTC. Protein sequence: CASSDFKQGVRETQYF.

This chain uses TRBV6-6 with TRBJ1-4; 10 bases line up with TRBD1. The CDR3 extends over 16 amino acids. CDR1 is MNHNY, CDR2 SVGAGI, per germline (reference sequence). The junction had 6 bases not matched to a gene; V was cut back by 6 bases and J by 2 bases. The CDR3: CASSDRGRLTNEKLFF. The CDR3 nucleotides read TGTGCCAGCAGCGACAGGGGGCGCTTGACTAATGAAAAACTGTTTTTT.

The rearrangement uses TRBV27 and TRBJ1-1, with a weak D call TRBD1 (5 bases). Deletions cut 1 base from V and 7 bases from J, with 13 bases between. The V gene's germline CDR1 is MNHEY and CDR2 SMNVEV (reference sequence). This CDR3 is built from 14 residues. Written as DNA, the CDR3 is TGTGCCAGCAGTTTATTCAGGGACCCCCTTGAAGCTTTCTTT. Encoded protein: CASSLFRDPLEAFF.

The rearrangement uses TRBV28 and TRBJ1-2, with a weak D call TRBD1 (5 bases). This CDR3 is 17 amino acids long. The ends were cut back, 6 bases at V and 0 bases at J, with 20 bases in the middle. From germline, CDR1 is MDHEN and CDR2 SYDVKM. CDR3 sequence: CASRLSRWGAANYGYTF. The CDR3 bases are TGTGCCAGCAGGCTCTCTAGGTGGGGCGCCGCTAACTATGGCTACACCTTC.

The rearrangement uses TRBV30 and TRBJ1-5; 7 bases align to TRBD1. Trimming cost V 0 bases and J 3 bases; bases outside gene matches: 5. Germline V gene data show CDR1 as GTSNPN and CDR2 as SVGIG (reference sequence). This CDR3 has 15 residues. The CDR3 DNA sequence: TGTGCCTGGAGTGTTACAGGGGTTCTCAATCAGCCCCAGCATTTT. Translated: CAWSVTGVLNQPQHF.

The V and J genes are TRBV28 and TRBJ2-7; possible D gene TRBD2, 5 bases. CDR1 and CDR2 from the germline V gene are MDHEN and SYDVKM. Deletions cut 8 bases from V and 1 base from J, with 12 bases between. This CDR3 contains 13 residues. CDR3 region: CASLRSGSYEQYF. The CDR3 DNA follows: TGTGCCAGCCTCCGGAGCGGTTCCTACGAGCAGTACTTC.

In DNA, the CDR3 is TGCGCCAGCAGTGACCCCTTTCCCGGGAGGGACACAGATACGCAGTATTTT. Translating it yields CASSDPFPGRDTDTQYF. The chain employs TRBV10-2 and TRBJ2-3, with TRBD2 matching over 8 bases. With V trimmed by 3 bases and J by 2 bases, 10 bases remained unmatched. The CDR3 covers 17 residues. The germline V gene encodes CDR1 WSHSY and CDR2 SAAADI.

This sequence joins TRBV4-1 and TRBJ2-1; no clear D. V lost 0 bases to trimming and J lost 7 bases, with 13 bases between them. Germline V gene lookup returns CDR1 MGHRA and CDR2 YSYEKL. The CDR3 totals 15 residues. The CDR3 reads CASSQDLTQPNEQFF. For the CDR3, the DNA is TGCGCCAGCAGCCAAGATCTGACCCAGCCTAATGAGCAGTTCTTC.

The V and J genes are TRBV11-1 and TRBJ2-7; D may be TRBD1 (6 bases). CDR3 length: 15 residues. The V end was cut by 5 bases, the J end by 0 bases, with 14 bases between. Germline V gene lookup returns CDR1 SGHAT and CDR2 FQDESV (reference sequence). CDR3 nucleotides: TGTGCCAGCAGCCAACACAGGGTACCCTCCTACGAGCAGTACTTC. Its protein is CASSQHRVPSYEQYF.